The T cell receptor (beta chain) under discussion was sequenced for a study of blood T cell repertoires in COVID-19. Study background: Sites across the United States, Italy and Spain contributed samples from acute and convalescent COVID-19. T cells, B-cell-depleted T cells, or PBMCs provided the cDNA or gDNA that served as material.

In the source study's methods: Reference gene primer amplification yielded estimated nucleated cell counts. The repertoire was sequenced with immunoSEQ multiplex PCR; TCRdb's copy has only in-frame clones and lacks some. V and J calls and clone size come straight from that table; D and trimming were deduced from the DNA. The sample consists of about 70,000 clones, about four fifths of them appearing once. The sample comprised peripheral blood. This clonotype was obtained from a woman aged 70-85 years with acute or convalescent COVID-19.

Here the CDR3 reads CASSVQTGGTEAFF. The CDR3 DNA follows: TGTGCCAGCAGCGTTCAGACAGGGGGGACTGAAGCTTTCTTT. V gene TRBV9 combines with J gene TRBJ1-1; the match to TRBD1 covers 9 bases. This CDR3 contains 14 residues. The trim removed 2 bases at V and 5 bases at J, leaving 4 bases unmatched. Germline CDR1 and CDR2: SGDLS and YYNGEE.